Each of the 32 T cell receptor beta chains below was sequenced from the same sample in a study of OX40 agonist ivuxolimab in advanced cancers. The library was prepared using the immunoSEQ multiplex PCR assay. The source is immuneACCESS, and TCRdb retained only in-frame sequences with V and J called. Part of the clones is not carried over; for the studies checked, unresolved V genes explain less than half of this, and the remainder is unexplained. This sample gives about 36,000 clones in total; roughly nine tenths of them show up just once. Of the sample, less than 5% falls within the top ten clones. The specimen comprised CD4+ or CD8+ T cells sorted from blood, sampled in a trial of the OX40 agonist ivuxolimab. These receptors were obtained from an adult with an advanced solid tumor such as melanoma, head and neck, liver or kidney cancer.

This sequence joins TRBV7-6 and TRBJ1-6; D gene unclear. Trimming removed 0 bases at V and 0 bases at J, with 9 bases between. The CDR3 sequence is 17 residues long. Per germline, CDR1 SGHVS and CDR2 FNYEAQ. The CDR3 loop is CASSLAPRSSYNSPLHF. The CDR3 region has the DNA TGTGCCAGCAGCTTAGCTCCCAGGAGCTCCTATAATTCACCCCTCCACTTT.

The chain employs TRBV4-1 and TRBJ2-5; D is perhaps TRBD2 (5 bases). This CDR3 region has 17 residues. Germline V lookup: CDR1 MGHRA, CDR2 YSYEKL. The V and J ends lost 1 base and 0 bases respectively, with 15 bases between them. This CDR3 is CASSQGRRAAYQETQYF. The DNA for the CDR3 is TGCGCCAGCAGCCAAGGGAGACGAGCGGCGTACCAAGAGACCCAGTACTTC.

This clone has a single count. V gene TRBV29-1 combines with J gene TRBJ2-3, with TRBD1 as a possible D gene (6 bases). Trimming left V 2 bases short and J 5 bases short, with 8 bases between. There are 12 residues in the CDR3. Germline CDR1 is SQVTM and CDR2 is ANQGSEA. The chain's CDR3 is CSVEQGIDTQYF. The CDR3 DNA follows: TGCAGCGTTGAACAGGGGATAGATACGCAGTATTTT.

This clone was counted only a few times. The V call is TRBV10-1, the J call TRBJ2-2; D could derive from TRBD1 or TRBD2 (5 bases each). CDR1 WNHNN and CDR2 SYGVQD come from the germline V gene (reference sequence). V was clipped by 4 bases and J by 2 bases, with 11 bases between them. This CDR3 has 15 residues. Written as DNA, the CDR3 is TGCGCCAGCAGTGTCGCCGGGGCCAACACCGGGGAGCTGTTTTTT. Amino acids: CASSVAGANTGELFF.

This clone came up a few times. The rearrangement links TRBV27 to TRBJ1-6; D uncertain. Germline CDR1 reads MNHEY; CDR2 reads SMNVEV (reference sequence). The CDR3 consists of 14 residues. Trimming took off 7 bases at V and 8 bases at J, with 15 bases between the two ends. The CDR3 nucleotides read TGTGCCAGCAATCGACGGGGAACAGATTCACCCCTCCACTTT. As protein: CASNRRGTDSPLHF.

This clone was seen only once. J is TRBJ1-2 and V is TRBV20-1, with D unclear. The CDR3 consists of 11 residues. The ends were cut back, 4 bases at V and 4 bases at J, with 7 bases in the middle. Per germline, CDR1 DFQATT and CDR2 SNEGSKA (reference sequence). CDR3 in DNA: TGCAGTGCTACCACTCTCTATGGCTACACCTTC. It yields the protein CSATTLYGYTF.

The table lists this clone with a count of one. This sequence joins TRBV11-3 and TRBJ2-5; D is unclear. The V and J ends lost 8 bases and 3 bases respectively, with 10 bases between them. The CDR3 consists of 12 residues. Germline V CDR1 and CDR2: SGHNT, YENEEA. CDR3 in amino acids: CASRYWEETQYF. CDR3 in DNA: TGTGCCAGCCGGTATTGGGAAGAGACCCAGTACTTC.

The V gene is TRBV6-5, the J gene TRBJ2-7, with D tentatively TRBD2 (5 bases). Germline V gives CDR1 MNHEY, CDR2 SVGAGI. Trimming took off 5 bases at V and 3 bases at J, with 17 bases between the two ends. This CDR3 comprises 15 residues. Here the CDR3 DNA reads TGTGCCAGCAGTCCCGAACTAGTCAAGAACTACGAGCAGTACTTC. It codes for CASSPELVKNYEQYF.

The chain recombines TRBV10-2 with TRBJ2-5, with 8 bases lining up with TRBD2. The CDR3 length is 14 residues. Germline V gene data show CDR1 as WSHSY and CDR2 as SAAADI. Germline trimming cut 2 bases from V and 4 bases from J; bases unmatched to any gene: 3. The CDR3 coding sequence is TGCGCCAGCAGTGAGGGTCTAGCGGGAGAGACCCAGTACTTC. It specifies CASSEGLAGETQYF.

The CDR3, as DNA: TGTGCCAGTAGTATGGTGACAGCGAAAGGAGGAAAACTGTTTTTT. It is translated as CASSMVTAKGGKLFF. The genes are TRBV19 and TRBJ1-4; D perhaps matches TRBD1 (5 bases). Trimming took off 3 bases at V and 10 bases at J, with 18 bases between the two ends. Germline CDR1 is LNHDA and CDR2 is SQIVND (reference sequence). The CDR3 runs to 15 residues.

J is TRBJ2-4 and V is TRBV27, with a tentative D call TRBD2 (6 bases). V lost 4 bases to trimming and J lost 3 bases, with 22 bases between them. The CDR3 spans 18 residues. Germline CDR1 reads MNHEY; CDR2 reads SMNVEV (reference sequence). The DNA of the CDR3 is TGTGCCAGCAGTTCATCCACCGGGACTCCCAAGGGCAAAAACATTCAGTACTTC. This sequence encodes CASSSSTGTPKGKNIQYF.

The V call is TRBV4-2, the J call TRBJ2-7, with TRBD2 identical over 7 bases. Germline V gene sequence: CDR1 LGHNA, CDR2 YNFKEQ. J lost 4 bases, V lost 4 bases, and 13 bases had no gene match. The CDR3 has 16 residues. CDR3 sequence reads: CASSPLLRGRGYEQYF. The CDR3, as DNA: TGTGCCAGCAGCCCACTCCTTCGGGGGAGGGGTTACGAGCAGTACTTC.

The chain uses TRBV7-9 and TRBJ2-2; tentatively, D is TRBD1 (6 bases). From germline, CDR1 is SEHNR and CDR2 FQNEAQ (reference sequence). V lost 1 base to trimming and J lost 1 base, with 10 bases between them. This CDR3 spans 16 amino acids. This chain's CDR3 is CASSLGRDKNTGELFF. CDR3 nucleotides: TGTGCCAGCAGCTTAGGCCGGGACAAGAACACCGGGGAGCTGTTTTTT.

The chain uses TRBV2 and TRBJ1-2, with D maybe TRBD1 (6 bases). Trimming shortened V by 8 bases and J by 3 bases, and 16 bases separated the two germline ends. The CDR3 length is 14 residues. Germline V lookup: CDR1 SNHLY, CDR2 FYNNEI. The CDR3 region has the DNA TGTGCCAGCTTACGGGGGGCGCAGGACTATGGCTACACCTTC. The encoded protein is CASLRGAQDYGYTF. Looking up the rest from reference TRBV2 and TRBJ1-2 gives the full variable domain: EPEVTQTPSHQVTQMGQEVILRCVPISNHLYFYWYRQILGQKVEFLVSFYNNEISEKSEIFDDQFSVERPDGSNFTLKIRSTKLEDSAMYFCASLRGAQDYGYTFGSGTRLTVV.

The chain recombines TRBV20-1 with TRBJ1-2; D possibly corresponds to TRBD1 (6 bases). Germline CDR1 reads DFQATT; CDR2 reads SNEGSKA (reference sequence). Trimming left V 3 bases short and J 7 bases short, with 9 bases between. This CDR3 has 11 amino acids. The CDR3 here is CSASGTRGYTF. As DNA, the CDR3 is TGCAGTGCTAGCGGGACACGTGGCTACACCTTC.

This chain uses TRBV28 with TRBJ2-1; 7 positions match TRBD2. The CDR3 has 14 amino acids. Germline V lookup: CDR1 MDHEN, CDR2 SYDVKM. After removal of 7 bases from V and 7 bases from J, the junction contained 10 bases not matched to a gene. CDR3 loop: CASKFGGRGNEQFF. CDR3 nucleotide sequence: TGTGCCAGCAAATTTGGCGGGAGAGGAAATGAGCAGTTCTTC.

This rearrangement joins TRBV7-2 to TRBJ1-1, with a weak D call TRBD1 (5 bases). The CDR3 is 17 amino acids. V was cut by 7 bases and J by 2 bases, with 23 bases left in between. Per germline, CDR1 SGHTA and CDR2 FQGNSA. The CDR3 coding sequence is TGTGCCAGCACCAACTATTTGGCGGGACGGATTAACACTGAAGCTTTCTTT. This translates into CASTNYLAGRINTEAFF.

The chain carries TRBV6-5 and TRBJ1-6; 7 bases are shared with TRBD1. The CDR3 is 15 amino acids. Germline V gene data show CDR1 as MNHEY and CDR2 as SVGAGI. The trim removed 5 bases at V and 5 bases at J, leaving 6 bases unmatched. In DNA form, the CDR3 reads TGTGCCAGCAGTATCGACAGGGACGATAATTCACCCCTCCACTTT. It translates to CASSIDRDDNSPLHF.

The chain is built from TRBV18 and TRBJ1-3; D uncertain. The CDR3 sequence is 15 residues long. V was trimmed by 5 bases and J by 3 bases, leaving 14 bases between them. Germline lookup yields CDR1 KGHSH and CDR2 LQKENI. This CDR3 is CASSTTINFGNTIYF. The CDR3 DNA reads TGTGCCAGCTCAACCACCATCAATTTTGGAAACACCATATATTTT.

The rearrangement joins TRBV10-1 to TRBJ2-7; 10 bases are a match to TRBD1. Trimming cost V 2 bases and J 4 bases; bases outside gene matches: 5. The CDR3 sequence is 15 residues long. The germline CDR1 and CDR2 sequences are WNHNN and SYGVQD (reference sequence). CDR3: CASSEGTGALYEQYF. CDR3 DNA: TGCGCCAGCAGTGAGGGGACAGGGGCTCTTTACGAGCAGTACTTC.

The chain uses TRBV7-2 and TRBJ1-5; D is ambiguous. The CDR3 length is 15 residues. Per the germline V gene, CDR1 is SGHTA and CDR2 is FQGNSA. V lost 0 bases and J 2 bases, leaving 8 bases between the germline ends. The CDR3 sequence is CASSLAVSGNQPQHF. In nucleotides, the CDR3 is TGTGCCAGCAGCTTAGCGGTTTCTGGCAATCAGCCCCAGCATTTT.

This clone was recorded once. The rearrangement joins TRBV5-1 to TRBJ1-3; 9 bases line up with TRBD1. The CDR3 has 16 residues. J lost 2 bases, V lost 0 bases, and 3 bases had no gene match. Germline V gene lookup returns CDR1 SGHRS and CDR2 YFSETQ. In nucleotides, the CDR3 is TGCGCCAGCAGCTTGGCTGGACAGGGGACTGGAAACACCATATATTTT. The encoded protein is CASSLAGQGTGNTIYF.

The CDR3 region has the DNA TGTGCCAGCAGTGCCCGGGACAGGGTGGGCAATGAGCAGTTCTTC. Its protein is CASSARDRVGNEQFF. The V and J genes are TRBV6-1 and TRBJ2-1, with 9 bases lining up with TRBD1. The V gene end was trimmed by 4 bases and the J gene end by 6 bases; junction bases not matched to a gene: 7. The CDR3 spans 15 residues. Germline V gives CDR1 MNHNS, CDR2 SASEGT.

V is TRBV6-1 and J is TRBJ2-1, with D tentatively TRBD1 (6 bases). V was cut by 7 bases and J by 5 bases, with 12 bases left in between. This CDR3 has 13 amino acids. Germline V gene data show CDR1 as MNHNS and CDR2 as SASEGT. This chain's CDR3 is CASNTGQDNEQFF. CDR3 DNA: TGTGCCAGCAATACGGGACAAGACAATGAGCAGTTCTTC.

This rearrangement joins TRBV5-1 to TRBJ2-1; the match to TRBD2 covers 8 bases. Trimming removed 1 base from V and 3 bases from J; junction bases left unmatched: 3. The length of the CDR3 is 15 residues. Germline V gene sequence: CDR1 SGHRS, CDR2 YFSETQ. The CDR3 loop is CASSLPSGGYNEQFF. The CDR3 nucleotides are TGCGCCAGCAGCTTGCCCAGCGGGGGCTACAATGAGCAGTTCTTC.

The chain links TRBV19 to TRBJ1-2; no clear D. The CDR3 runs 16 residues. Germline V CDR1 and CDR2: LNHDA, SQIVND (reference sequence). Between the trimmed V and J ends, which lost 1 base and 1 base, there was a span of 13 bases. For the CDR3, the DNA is TGTGCCAGTAGTATAGGCGTTGGCACACTTAACTATGGCTACACCTTC. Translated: CASSIGVGTLNYGYTF.

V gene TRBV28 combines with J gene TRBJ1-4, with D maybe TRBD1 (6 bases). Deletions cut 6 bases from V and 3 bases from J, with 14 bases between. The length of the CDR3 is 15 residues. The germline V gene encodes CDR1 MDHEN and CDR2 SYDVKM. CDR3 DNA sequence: TGTGCCAGCAGCCAAACAGGGTTGTCTAATGAAAAACTGTTTTTT. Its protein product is CASSQTGLSNEKLFF.

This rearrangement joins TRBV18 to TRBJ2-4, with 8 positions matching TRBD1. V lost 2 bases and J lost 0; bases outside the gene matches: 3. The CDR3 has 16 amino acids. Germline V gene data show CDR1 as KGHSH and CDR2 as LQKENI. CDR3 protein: CASSPRDRIAKNIQYF. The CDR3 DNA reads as TGTGCCAGCTCACCAAGGGACAGGATAGCCAAAAACATTCAGTACTTC.

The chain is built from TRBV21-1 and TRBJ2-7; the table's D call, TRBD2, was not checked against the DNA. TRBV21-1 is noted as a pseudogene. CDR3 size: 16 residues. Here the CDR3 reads CASSKADRLVLYEQYF. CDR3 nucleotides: TGTGCCAGCAGCAAAGCAGATCGACTAGTACTATACGAGCAGTACTTC.

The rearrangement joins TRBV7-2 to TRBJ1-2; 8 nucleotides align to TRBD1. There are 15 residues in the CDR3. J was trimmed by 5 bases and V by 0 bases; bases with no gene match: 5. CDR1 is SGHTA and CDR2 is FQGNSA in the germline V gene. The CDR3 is CASSLASGTGYGYTF. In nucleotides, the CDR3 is TGTGCCAGCAGCTTAGCCTCCGGGACAGGATATGGCTACACCTTC.

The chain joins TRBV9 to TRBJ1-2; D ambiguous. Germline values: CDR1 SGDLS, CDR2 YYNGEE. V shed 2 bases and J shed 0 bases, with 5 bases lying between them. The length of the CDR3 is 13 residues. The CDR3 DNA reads TGTGCCAGCAGCGTCGGGGCTAACTATGGCTACACCTTC. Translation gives CASSVGANYGYTF.

The CDR3: CASSPWGSYNEQFF. CDR3 in DNA: TGTGCCAGCAGCCCCTGGGGCTCCTACAATGAGCAGTTCTTC. This rearrangement joins TRBV6-5 to TRBJ2-1; D is unresolved. V was trimmed by 6 bases and J by 0 bases, leaving 9 bases between them. In germline, CDR1 is MNHEY, CDR2 SVGAGI. The CDR3 is 14 amino acids.